This is a list of T cell receptor beta chains from one sample in a study of shared clonotypes between healthy human individuals. The assay was immunoSEQ multiplex PCR, and TCRdb's table has in-frame clones only and misses some. The sample carries hundreds of thousands of clones, roughly nine tenths recorded once. Specimen: naive CD8+ T cells sorted from blood. These TCRs come from a man aged 25 to 40 in good health. CDR3s include the opening cysteine and the closing phenylalanine or tryptophan. The order of the fields is CDR3 protein, clone size, V gene, J gene. Clone size appears in some rows only: once, few, many, or a class for an expanded clone.

CDR3aa: CASSLRAEKTDTQYF; abundance: .; v_gene: TRBV7-6; j_gene: TRBJ2-3
CDR3aa: CSAASGIDNEQFF; abundance: .; v_gene: TRBV29-1; j_gene: TRBJ2-1
CDR3aa: CASSQDGVGLAGGSYEQYF; abundance: once; v_gene: TRBV4-3; j_gene: TRBJ2-7
CDR3aa: CAISESQGISRYEQFF; abundance: .; v_gene: TRBV10-3; j_gene: TRBJ2-1
CDR3aa: CASSNRGRMYEQYF; abundance: .; v_gene: TRBV6-5; j_gene: TRBJ2-7
CDR3aa: CASSETGFEKLFF; abundance: .; v_gene: TRBV6-1; j_gene: TRBJ1-4
CDR3aa: CASSQDPLGGQPQHF; abundance: .; v_gene: TRBV4-1; j_gene: TRBJ1-5
CDR3aa: CASSLTPIYEQYF; abundance: .; v_gene: TRBV5-4; j_gene: TRBJ2-7
CDR3aa: CASSFGTGGHEQYF; abundance: .; v_gene: TRBV27; j_gene: TRBJ2-7
CDR3aa: CAGGLPTNEQFF; abundance: .; v_gene: TRBV6-5; j_gene: TRBJ2-1
CDR3aa: CASSLFRRSNTDTQYF; abundance: .; v_gene: TRBV27; j_gene: TRBJ2-3
CDR3aa: CASTEGAGDTQYF; abundance: .; v_gene: TRBV19; j_gene: TRBJ2-3
CDR3aa: CASSLAGDAPYEQYF; abundance: once; v_gene: TRBV5-1; j_gene: TRBJ2-7
CDR3aa: CASSPGTTYEQYF; abundance: .; v_gene: TRBV25-1; j_gene: TRBJ2-7
CDR3aa: CASSSGTRGTQYF; abundance: .; v_gene: TRBV7-9; j_gene: TRBJ2-5
CDR3aa: CASSYLETQYF; abundance: .; v_gene: TRBV6-5; j_gene: TRBJ2-5
CDR3aa: CASSLAHVAGGTYEQYF; abundance: .; v_gene: TRBV7-2; j_gene: TRBJ2-7
CDR3aa: CAIRNGLAGSYEQYF; abundance: .; v_gene: TRBV10-3; j_gene: TRBJ2-7
CDR3aa: CASSSKSYNEQFF; abundance: .; v_gene: TRBV6-5; j_gene: TRBJ2-1
CDR3aa: CASSGGRARETQYF; abundance: .; v_gene: TRBV7-9; j_gene: TRBJ2-5
CDR3aa: CASPEAGEMGETQYF; abundance: .; v_gene: TRBV5-8; j_gene: TRBJ2-5
CDR3aa: CASSTIGGEAFF; abundance: .; v_gene: TRBV27; j_gene: TRBJ1-1
CDR3aa: CASSILRTVGIEQFF; abundance: .; v_gene: TRBV19; j_gene: TRBJ2-1